This T cell receptor (beta chain) was sequenced in a study of blood T cell repertoires in COVID-19 (dated by TCRdb to the early 2020s). A note on the overall study: Samples from collaborators originated in the United States, Italy and Spain and spanned both the acute and convalescent phases of COVID-19. The prospective study material was composed of cDNA or gDNA derived from T cells, B-cell-depleted T cells, or PBMCs. Subjects who had been exposed to COVID-19, were actively infected with it, or had recovered from it provided the deeply sampled blood TCRbeta repertoires that made up the dataset. The repertoires were released in a freely available public database intended as a resource for research on the immune response to SARS-CoV-2. Samples were obtained from the ongoing ImmuneRACE study (first 160 participants) and from approximately 1,200 subjects provided by 6 global collaborators. Nearly every sample came with metadata listing a de-identified subject ID, COVID-19 status, age in years and sex. HLA class I and class II types, where available, came from metadata supplied by the sample provider rather than from assay-based typing.

Beyond this particular receptor, the publication reports: The quantity of clinical and demographic metadata differed by source and by participant and was supplied without curation.

At one collaborating source in Seattle, patients were enrolled during active infection and were followed longitudinally through the course of disease. Each collaborating institution followed its own protocols to collect whole blood in K2EDTA tubes. For TCRbeta analysis, collaborator samples were shipped as frozen whole blood, as isolated PBMCs, or as DNA extracted from either sample type. TCRbeta CDR3 regions were amplified from genomic DNA by means of the immunoSEQ Assay, a bias-controlled multiplex PCR. The original pipeline was this. The number of nucleated cells in each sample was estimated from the amplification of reference gene primers within the assay. To quantify the absolute abundance of each unique TCRbeta CDR3 rearrangement, sequence reads were collapsed and filtered. Productive Simpson clonality was computed per sample as the square root of Simpson's diversity index over productive rearrangements. The clones in this table, taken by TCRdb from immuneACCESS, are in-frame only. Not every clone is retained; where verified, under half of the shortfall comes from an unresolved V gene, and the cause of the rest is unknown. That table furnishes V, J and clone size, whereas the DNA furnished D and trimming. For this sample the table gives 250,000 or so clones, of which 92% were detected only once. Over 0.65% of the sample is in the top ten clones.

This clone was counted between two and nine times. Its antigen has not been determined. Per-nucleotide qualities are absent, and no much larger clonotype sits a single base away. What was sequenced was peripheral blood. The clonotype was recovered from a young man with COVID-19, enrolled during active disease.

The CDR3 protein sequence reads: CASSISYDSGGYGYTF. The DNA is TGTGCCAGTAGTATCTCCTACGACTCTGGGGGGTATGGCTACACCTTC. Recombination linked TRBV19 to TRBJ1-2; TRBD1 is a weak D gene call, 5 bases matching. In the germline V gene (reference sequence), CDR1 corresponds to LNHDA and CDR2 to SQIVND. The CDR3 runs 16 amino acids, cysteine and phenylalanine included. The kept DNA is CDR3 alone, 48 bases in frame from the first base. Deletion took 3 bases off V and 5 bases off J, with a span of 19 bases between the germline ends.